Listed below are T cell receptor beta chains from one sample, sequenced in a study of T cells in localized non-small cell lung cancer. Measured with immunoSEQ multiplex PCR; TCRdb has only the in-frame clones, and not every one. The data contain around 30,000 clones, 91% of them singletons. The sample here was PBMCs, taken before any cancer treatment. The receptor set was obtained from a man aged 35 to 69 with stage II lung adenocarcinoma. CDR3s include the opening cysteine and the closing phenylalanine or tryptophan. D genes are given only for firm matches. Rows give clone size only sometimes, using once, few, many, or a class for an expanded clone.

J gene | clone size | V gene | D gene | CDR3 protein | CDR3 DNA
TRBJ2-1 | once | TRBV6-6 | TRBD2 | CASSYNGLASNEQFF | TGTGCCAGCAGTTACAACGGACTAGCGTCCAATGAGCAGTTCTTC
TRBJ2-7 | few | TRBV2 | TRBD1 | CASSVPRTGAVQGQYF | TGTGCCAGCAGTGTTCCGCGGACAGGGGCCGTCCAAGGGCAGTACTTC
TRBJ2-3 | NA | TRBV5-4 | TRBD2 | CASSLASGFADTQYF | TGTGCCAGCAGCTTGGCTAGCGGGTTCGCAGATACGCAGTATTTT
TRBJ2-7 | NA | TRBV11-2 | NA | CASSFPGSDEQYF | TGTGCCAGCAGCTTCCCAGGGAGCGACGAGCAGTACTTC
TRBJ1-5 | NA | TRBV28 | NA | CASSLLGGPAAQPQHF | TGTGCCAGCAGTTTATTGGGGGGGCCGGCGGCTCAGCCCCAGCATTTT
TRBJ2-5 | NA | TRBV9 | TRBD1 | CASSARQGSYQETQYF | TGTGCCAGCAGCGCCAGACAGGGTTCGTACCAAGAGACCCAGTACTTC
TRBJ2-1 | NA | TRBV7-3 | NA | CASSLPPSEQFF | TGTGCCAGCAGCTTACCGCCAAGTGAGCAGTTCTTC
TRBJ2-1 | NA | TRBV11-2 | NA | CASSRTWEGGSPYNEQFF | TGTGCCAGCAGCCGAACCTGGGAGGGGGGATCCCCCTACAATGAGCAGTTCTTC
TRBJ2-5 | once | TRBV5-5 | TRBD1 | CASSLRDRAPQETQYF | TGTGCCAGCAGCTTGCGCGACAGGGCGCCCCAAGAGACCCAGTACTTC
TRBJ1-1 | NA | TRBV7-8 | NA | CASSRWGSQGNTEAFF | TGTGCCAGCAGCCGTTGGGGGTCCCAGGGGAACACTGAAGCTTTCTTT
TRBJ2-7 | NA | TRBV15 | TRBD1 | CATSRAMTGGYEQYF | TGTGCCACCAGCAGAGCCATGACAGGGGGCTACGAGCAGTACTTC
TRBJ2-7 | NA | TRBV6-1 | NA | CASSEVETFLKGF | TGTGCCAGCAGTGAAGTCGAGACGTTCCTCAAGGGCTTC
TRBJ2-7 | NA | TRBV6-5 | NA | CASTRTYSSYEQYF | TGTGCCAGCACCCGGACTTACAGCTCCTACGAGCAGTACTTC
TRBJ2-3 | once | TRBV7-9 | NA | CASSLDLPGDTQYF | TGTGCCAGCAGCTTAGACCTCCCTGGGGATACGCAGTATTTT
TRBJ1-2 | once | TRBV5-1 | NA | CASSFRGPGRYGYTF | TGCGCCAGCAGCTTTAGAGGGCCGGGGAGGTATGGCTACACCTTC
TRBJ2-3 | once | TRBV15 | NA | CATSSGLGGRGQYF | TGTGCCACCAGCAGTGGACTAGGGGGGCGCGGGCAGTATTTT
TRBJ2-3 | few | TRBV28 | NA | CASSFGGPTDTQYF | TGTGCCAGCAGTTTCGGGGGACCCACAGATACGCAGTATTTT
TRBJ2-5 | NA | TRBV11-1 | NA | CASSLDGRRETQYF | TGTGCCAGCAGCTTAGATGGCAGACGAGAGACCCAGTACTTC
TRBJ2-6 | NA | TRBV25-1 | TRBD1 | CASSVQGAGANVLTF | TGTGCCAGCAGTGTCCAGGGGGCTGGGGCCAACGTCCTGACTTTC
TRBJ2-1 | NA | TRBV30 | NA | CAWKGGGNEQFF | TGTGCCTGGAAGGGTGGGGGCAATGAGCAGTTCTTC
TRBJ1-1 | NA | TRBV11-3 | NA | CASSPAHPEAFF | TGTGCCAGCAGCCCAGCACACCCTGAAGCTTTCTTT
TRBJ2-7 | NA | TRBV28 | TRBD1 | CASSRTGGRIEQYF | TGTGCCAGCAGTCGGACAGGGGGTAGGATCGAGCAGTACTTC
TRBJ2-7 | NA | TRBV28 | NA | CASRGVIHYEQYF | TGTGCCAGCCGCGGGGTCATACACTACGAGCAGTACTTC
TRBJ2-3 | once | TRBV6-1 | NA | CASRTGGRGDTQYF | TGTGCCAGCAGGACAGGTGGGCGTGGAGATACGCAGTATTTT
TRBJ1-1 | few | TRBV29-1 | NA | CSVWTSSIMNTEAFF | TGCAGCGTTTGGACTTCCTCGATAATGAACACTGAAGCTTTCTTT
TRBJ2-7 | NA | TRBV7-2 | TRBD2 | CASRRPGGFGYEQYF | TGTGCCAGCAGACGCCCGGGGGGGTTTGGCTACGAGCAGTACTTC
TRBJ1-1 | NA | TRBV6-1 | TRBD1 | CASSRGEENTEAFF | TGTGCCAGCAGCAGGGGGGAAGAGAACACTGAAGCTTTCTTT
TRBJ1-2 | NA | TRBV18 | TRBD1 | CASSPRDRVNYGYTF | TGTGCCAGCTCACCCCGGGACAGGGTGAACTATGGCTACACCTTC
TRBJ2-7 | NA | TRBV18 | NA | CASSASGGGSYEQYF | TGTGCCAGCTCAGCCTCCGGGGGCGGATCCTACGAGCAGTACTTC
TRBJ2-1 | NA | TRBV6-1 | TRBD2 | CASSDRGLAGGSMDEQFF | TGTGCCAGCAGTGACCGTGGACTAGCGGGAGGCTCGATGGATGAGCAGTTCTTC
TRBJ1-4 | NA | TRBV9 | NA | CASSPSGRGEEKLFF | TGTGCCAGCAGCCCCAGTGGCAGGGGAGAGGAAAAACTGTTTTTT
TRBJ2-3 | NA | TRBV7-3 | NA | CASSPRGGTDTQYF | TGTGCCAGCAGCCCACGGGGTGGCACAGATACGCAGTATTTT
TRBJ1-1 | NA | TRBV27 | TRBD1 | CASSSTGGTEAFF | TGTGCCAGCAGTTCAACAGGGGGGACTGAAGCTTTCTTT
TRBJ1-2 | NA | TRBV9 | NA | CASSAQRGTDLDYTF | TGTGCCAGCAGCGCTCAACGCGGCACGGACTTAGACTACACCTTC
TRBJ2-2 | NA | TRBV18 | TRBD1 | CASSVDGQGASGELFF | TGTGCCAGCTCAGTCGACGGACAGGGGGCCTCCGGGGAGCTGTTTTTT
TRBJ2-1 | NA | TRBV7-9 | NA | CASSLVPNGGAEQFF | TGTGCCAGCAGCTTAGTCCCTAACGGGGGAGCCGAGCAGTTCTTC
TRBJ2-5 | NA | TRBV29-1 | NA | CSVGGSQETQYF | TGCAGCGTGGGAGGTAGCCAAGAGACCCAGTACTTC
TRBJ1-3 | NA | TRBV6-5 | NA | CASSFGRRNGNTIYF | TGTGCCAGCAGTTTCGGTCGGCGAAATGGAAACACCATATATTTT
TRBJ2-4 | NA | TRBV28 | NA | CASSLLREGGAKNIQYF | TGTGCCAGCAGTTTACTTCGAGAAGGCGGAGCCAAAAACATTCAGTACTTC
TRBJ1-6 | NA | TRBV6-5 | NA | CASSYSEMDSPLHF | TGTGCCAGCAGTTACAGTGAGATGGATTCACCCCTCCACTTT
TRBJ1-1 | NA | TRBV5-1 | TRBD1 | CASSGDRNTEAFF | TGCGCCAGCAGCGGGGACAGGAACACTGAAGCTTTCTTT
TRBJ1-3 | NA | TRBV5-1 | NA | CASSLGGQAFFGNTIYF | TGCGCCAGCAGCTTGGGGGGGCAGGCCTTCTTTGGAAACACCATATATTTT
TRBJ1-1 | few | TRBV27 | NA | CASSRRGNTEAFF | TGTGCCAGCAGCCGTAGGGGCAACACTGAAGCTTTCTTT
TRBJ2-3 | once | TRBV30 | TRBD2 | CAWGALATSTDTQYF | TGTGCCTGGGGAGCACTAGCGACCAGCACAGATACGCAGTATTTT
TRBJ2-2 | NA | TRBV5-1 | NA | CASSFTVGPNTGELFF | TGCGCCAGCAGCTTTACTGTAGGGCCGAACACCGGGGAGCTGTTTTTT
TRBJ2-7 | NA | TRBV19 | TRBD2 | CASTPGRGASNEQYF | TGTGCCAGTACCCCGGGGCGGGGGGCAAGCAACGAGCAGTACTTC
TRBJ2-2 | NA | TRBV11-2 | NA | CASSLGVRVGSGELFF | TGTGCCAGCAGCTTAGGGGTCCGGGTCGGGTCCGGGGAGCTGTTTTTT
TRBJ2-7 | NA | TRBV27 | NA | CASSLLVHPYEQYF | TGTGCCAGCAGTTTATTGGTACACCCCTACGAGCAGTACTTC
TRBJ1-1 | NA | TRBV4-1 | TRBD1 | CASSQMGQGDTEAFF | TGCGCCAGCAGCCAAATGGGACAGGGGGACACTGAAGCTTTCTTT
TRBJ1-1 | NA | TRBV5-1 | NA | CASSFFRAASLPEIANTEAFF | TGCGCCAGCAGCTTCTTCAGGGCGGCCTCCTTACCGGAGATCGCGAACACTGAAGCTTTCTTT
TRBJ2-7 | NA | TRBV5-6 | NA | CASSWGAIISNEQYF | TGTGCCAGCAGCTGGGGGGCGATTATAAGTAACGAGCAGTACTTC
TRBJ2-4 | NA | TRBV28 | NA | CASSFVRGGGKNIQYF | TGTGCCAGCAGTTTCGTTAGAGGTGGGGGCAAAAACATTCAGTACTTC
TRBJ2-1 | NA | TRBV27 | TRBD2 | CASSLGLAGGAGNEQFF | TGTGCCAGCAGCCTGGGACTAGCGGGAGGGGCAGGGAATGAGCAGTTCTTC
TRBJ2-1 | once | TRBV15 | TRBD2 | CAAAGQTSLSYNEQFF | TGTGCCGCCGCAGGGCAGACTAGCCTCTCCTACAATGAGCAGTTCTTC
TRBJ2-7 | NA | TRBV2 | NA | CASRAGDGFAYEQYF | TGTGCCAGCAGAGCTGGGGACGGCTTTGCCTACGAGCAGTACTTC